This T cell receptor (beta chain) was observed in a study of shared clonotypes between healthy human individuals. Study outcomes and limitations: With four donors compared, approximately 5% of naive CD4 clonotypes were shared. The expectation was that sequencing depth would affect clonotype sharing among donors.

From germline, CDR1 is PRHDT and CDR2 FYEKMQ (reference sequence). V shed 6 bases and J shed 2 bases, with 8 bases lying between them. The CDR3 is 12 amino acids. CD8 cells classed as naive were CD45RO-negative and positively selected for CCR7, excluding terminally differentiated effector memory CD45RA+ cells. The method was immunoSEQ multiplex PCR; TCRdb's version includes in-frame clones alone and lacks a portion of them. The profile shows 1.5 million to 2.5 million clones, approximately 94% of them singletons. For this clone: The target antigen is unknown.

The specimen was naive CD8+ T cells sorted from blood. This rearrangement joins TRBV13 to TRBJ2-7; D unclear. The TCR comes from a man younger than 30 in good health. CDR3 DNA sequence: TGTGCCAGCAGATCCCCAACCTACGAGCAGTACTTC. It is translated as CASRSPTYEQYF. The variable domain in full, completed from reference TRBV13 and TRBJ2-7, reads AAGVIQSPRHLIKEKRETATLKCYPIPRHDTVYWYQQGPGQDPQFLISFYEKMQSDKGSIPDRFSAQQFSDYHSELNMSSLELGDSALYFCASRSPTYEQYFGPGTRLTVT.